This T cell receptor (beta chain) emerged from a study of shared clonotypes between healthy human individuals. The CDR3 length is 14 residues. Germline V lookup: CDR1 SGDLS, CDR2 YYNGEE. The trim removed 0 bases at V and 6 bases at J, leaving 4 bases unmatched. Points from the study as a whole: Represented genetic and exposure-history diversity was restricted by having few donors.

This clone showed up just once. No antigen is known for it. The table came from immunoSEQ multiplex PCR; TCRdb's copy has only in-frame clones and leaves some out. The table has about 990,000 clones, 78% seen once. Sequenced input: memory CD4+ T cells from PBMCs. Subset noted: CD45RA-negative fraction. The V call is TRBV9, the J call TRBJ2-7; TRBD1 matches 9 bases. The origin of this receptor is a man between 18 and 35 years old in good health. Some clones in this sample may be carry-over from other donors' samples. CDR3 region: CASSVAGQGAEQYF. The CDR3 coding sequence is TGTGCCAGCAGCGTAGCGGGACAGGGAGCCGAGCAGTACTTC.